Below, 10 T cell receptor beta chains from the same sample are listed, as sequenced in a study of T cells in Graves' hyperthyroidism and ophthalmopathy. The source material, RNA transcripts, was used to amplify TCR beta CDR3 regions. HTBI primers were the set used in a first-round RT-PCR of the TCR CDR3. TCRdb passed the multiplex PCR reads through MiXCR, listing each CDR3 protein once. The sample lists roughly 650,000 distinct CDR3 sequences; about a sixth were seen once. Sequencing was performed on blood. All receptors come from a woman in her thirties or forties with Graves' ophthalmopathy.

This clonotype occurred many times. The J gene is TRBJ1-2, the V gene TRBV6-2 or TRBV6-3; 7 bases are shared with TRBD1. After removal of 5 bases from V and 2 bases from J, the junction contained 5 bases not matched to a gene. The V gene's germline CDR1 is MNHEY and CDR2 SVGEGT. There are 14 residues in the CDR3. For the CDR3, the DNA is TGTGCCAGCAGTCTAACGGGACAGAACTATGGCTACACCTTC. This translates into CASSLTGQNYGYTF.

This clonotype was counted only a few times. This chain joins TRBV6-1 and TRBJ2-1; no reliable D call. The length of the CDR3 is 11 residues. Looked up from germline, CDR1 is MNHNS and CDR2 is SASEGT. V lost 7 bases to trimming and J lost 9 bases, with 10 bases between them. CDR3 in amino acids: CASNELGEQFF. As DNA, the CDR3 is TGTGCCAGCAATGAGCTGGGTGAGCAGTTCTTC.

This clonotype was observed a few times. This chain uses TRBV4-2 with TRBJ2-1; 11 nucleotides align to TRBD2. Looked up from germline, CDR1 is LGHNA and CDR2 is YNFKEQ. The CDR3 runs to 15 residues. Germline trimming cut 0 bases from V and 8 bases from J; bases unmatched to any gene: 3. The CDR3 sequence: CASSQDLAGGDEQFF. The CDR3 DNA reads TGTGCCAGCAGCCAAGACCTAGCGGGAGGAGATGAGCAGTTCTTC.

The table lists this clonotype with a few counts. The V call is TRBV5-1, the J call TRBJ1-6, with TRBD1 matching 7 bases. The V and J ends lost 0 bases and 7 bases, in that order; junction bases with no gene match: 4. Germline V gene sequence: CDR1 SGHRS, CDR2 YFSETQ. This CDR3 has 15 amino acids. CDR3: CASSLGQGVNSPLHF. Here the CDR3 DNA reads TGCGCCAGCAGCTTGGGCCAGGGGGTAAATTCACCCCTCCACTTT.

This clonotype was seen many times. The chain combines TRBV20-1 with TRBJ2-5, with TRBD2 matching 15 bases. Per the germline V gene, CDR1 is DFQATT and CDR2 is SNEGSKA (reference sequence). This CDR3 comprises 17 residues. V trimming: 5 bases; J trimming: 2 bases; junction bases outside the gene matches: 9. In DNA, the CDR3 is TGCAGTGCTCACCTCCTGGGACTAGCGGGAGGACAAGAGACCCAGTACTTC. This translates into CSAHLLGLAGGQETQYF.

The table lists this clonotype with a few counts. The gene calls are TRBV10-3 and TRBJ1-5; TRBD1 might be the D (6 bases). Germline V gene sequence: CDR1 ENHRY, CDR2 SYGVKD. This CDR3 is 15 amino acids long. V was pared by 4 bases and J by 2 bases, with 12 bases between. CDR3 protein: CAISGSAGGNQPQHF. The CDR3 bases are TGTGCCATCAGTGGGTCGGCAGGGGGCAATCAGCCCCAGCATTTT.

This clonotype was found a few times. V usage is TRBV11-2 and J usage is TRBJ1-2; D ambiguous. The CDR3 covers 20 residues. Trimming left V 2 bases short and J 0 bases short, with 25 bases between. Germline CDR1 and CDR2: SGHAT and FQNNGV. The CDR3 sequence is CASSLNFPSSPLFANYGYTF. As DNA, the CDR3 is TGTGCCAGCAGCTTAAATTTTCCCAGCTCGCCTTTATTTGCTAACTATGGCTACACCTTC.

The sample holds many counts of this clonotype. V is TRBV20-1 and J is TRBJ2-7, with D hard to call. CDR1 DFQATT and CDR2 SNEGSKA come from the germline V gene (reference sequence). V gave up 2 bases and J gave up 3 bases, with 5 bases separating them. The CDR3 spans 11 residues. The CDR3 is CSARQVYEQYF. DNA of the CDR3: TGCAGTGCTAGACAAGTCTACGAGCAGTACTTC.

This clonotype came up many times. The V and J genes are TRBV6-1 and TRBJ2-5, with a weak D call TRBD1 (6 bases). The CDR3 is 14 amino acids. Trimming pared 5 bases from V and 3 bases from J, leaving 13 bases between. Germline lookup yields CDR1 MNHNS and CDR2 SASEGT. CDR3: CASSHRDTKETQYF. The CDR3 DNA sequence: TGTGCCAGCAGTCATCGGGACACCAAAGAGACCCAGTACTTC.

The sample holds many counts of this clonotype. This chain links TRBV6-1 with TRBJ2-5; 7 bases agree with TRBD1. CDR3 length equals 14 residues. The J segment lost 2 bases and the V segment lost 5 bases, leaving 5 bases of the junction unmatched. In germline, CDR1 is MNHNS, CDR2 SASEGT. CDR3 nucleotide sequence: TGTGCCAGCAGTAAACCGGGACAGCAAGAGACCCAGTACTTC. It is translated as CASSKPGQQETQYF.